Each of the 18 T cell receptor beta chains below was sequenced from the same sample in a study of blood T cells in healthy people across ages. A second PCR of 7 to 11 cycles used a sample-barcoded 5' primer and a J-beta primer mix. Using its own MiXCR run on the 5' RACE reads, TCRdb lists one record per CDR3 protein. The sample lists nearly 1 million distinct CDR3 sequences, roughly 51% occurring once. The material sequenced was blood. These TCRs come from an older woman in good health.

The chain links TRBV28 to TRBJ1-1; no clear D gene. Trimming took 8 bases from V and 1 from J, leaving 11 bases between them. This CDR3 spans 13 amino acids. Germline CDR1 MDHEN, CDR2 SYDVKM. CDR3 nucleotides: TGTGCCAGCGGAAGACTGCGGAACACTGAAGCTTTCTTT. Protein sequence: CASGRLRNTEAFF.

This chain joins TRBV12-3 or TRBV12-4 and TRBJ2-2, with unresolved D. The CDR3 is 14 residues long. V lost 7 bases to trimming and J lost 1 base, with 10 bases between them. The CDR3 coding sequence is TGTGCCAGCACGGTTGCAGAGAACACCGGGGAGCTGTTTTTT. Residues: CASTVAENTGELFF.

The chain links TRBV12-3 or TRBV12-4 to TRBJ1-2, with D maybe TRBD1 (6 bases). Trimming took 5 bases from V and 10 from J, leaving 17 bases between them. The length of the CDR3 is 13 residues. The CDR3 DNA sequence: TGTGCCAGCAGTCTACAGGGAAGAGGGGCCTACACCTTC. Translating gives CASSLQGRGAYTF.

The J gene is TRBJ1-4, the V gene TRBV2; D possibly corresponds to TRBD1 (6 bases). CDR1 SNHLY and CDR2 FYNNEI come from the germline V gene. This CDR3 region has 12 residues. V lost 8 bases to trimming and J lost 2 bases, with 6 bases between them. As DNA, the CDR3 is TGTGCCAGCGGGGGCACTAATGAAAAACTGTTTTTT. It specifies CASGGTNEKLFF.

CDR3 protein: CASSRLAGSYNEQFF. CDR3 DNA sequence: TGTGCCAGCAGCCGACTAGCGGGTTCCTACAATGAGCAGTTCTTC. The gene calls are TRBV12-3 or TRBV12-4 and TRBJ2-1, with 10 positions matching TRBD2. This CDR3 is built from 15 residues. J gave up 1 base and V 6 bases, and 3 bases lay outside the gene matches.

Concerning this clonotype: The junction departs from the called germline gene at one end, perhaps through a read error. This chain uses TRBV2 with TRBJ1-5, with D possibly matching TRBD1 (6 bases). Germline values: CDR1 SNHLY, CDR2 FYNNEI. The CDR3 consists of 14 residues. The CDR3 coding sequence is TGTGCCAGCAGTGGTGGGGGCCGCAATCGGCCCCAGCATTTT. Residues: CASSGGGRNRPQHF.

The genes are TRBV12-3 or TRBV12-4 and TRBJ1-5, with D tentatively TRBD1 (5 bases). The CDR3 loop spans 15 amino acids. Trimming cost V 1 base and J 4 bases, with 11 bases left between them. CDR3 residues: CASSLGQPVNQPQHF. Here the CDR3 DNA reads TGTGCCAGCAGTTTAGGACAGCCGGTAAATCAGCCCCAGCATTTT.

The chain links TRBV4-1 to TRBJ2-7, with a possible D match to TRBD2 (5 bases). The germline gives CDR1 MGHRA, CDR2 YSYEKL. The CDR3 consists of 17 residues. V gave up 1 base and J gave up 2 bases, with 18 bases separating them. CDR3 sequence reads: CASSQGALTGRPYEQYF. DNA of the CDR3: TGCGCCAGCAGCCAAGGAGCCCTAACGGGAAGACCCTACGAGCAGTACTTC.

This clonotype was observed a few times. This rearrangement joins TRBV10-3 to TRBJ2-3; 7 nucleotides agree with TRBD1. Germline-derived CDR1 and CDR2 are ENHRY and SYGVKD. The junction had 5 bases not matched to a gene; V was cut back by 8 bases and J by 0 bases. CDR3 length: 14 amino acids. This CDR3 reads CAIGDSSSTDTQYF. The CDR3 DNA follows: TGTGCCATCGGGGACAGCTCTAGCACAGATACGCAGTATTTT.

The CDR3 DNA follows: TGTGCCAGCGCGGCGGGAGAAAGGGAGACCCAGTACTTC. Protein: CASAAGERETQYF. The genes are TRBV18 and TRBJ2-4; 7 bases are a match to TRBD2. The J call is uncertain, as TRBJ2-5 better fits the DNA end. CDR1 is KGHSH, CDR2 LQKENI, per germline. The CDR3 is 13 residues long.

This clonotype appeared a single time. This chain uses TRBV18 with TRBJ2-3, with D tentatively TRBD1 (5 bases). The V and J ends lost 5 bases and 4 bases respectively, with 10 bases between them. CDR1 and CDR2 from the germline V gene are KGHSH and LQKENI. The CDR3 is 13 residues long. CDR3 protein: CASSADRADTQYF. The CDR3 DNA follows: TGTGCCAGCTCAGCCGACAGAGCAGATACGCAGTATTTT.

The chain uses TRBV6-6 and TRBJ2-4; 11 bases are a match to TRBD1. The DNA end lines up better with TRBJ2-7; the J call may be wrong. Germline assignment: CDR1 MNHNY and CDR2 SVGAGI (reference sequence). CDR3 size: 15 residues. The CDR3 protein is CASSNGGTGGYEQYF. CDR3 nucleotide sequence: TGTGCCAGCAGTAACGGGGGGACAGGGGGCTACGAGCAGTACTTC.

V gene TRBV30 combines with J gene TRBJ2-7; D not resolved. The CDR3 runs to 10 residues. The germline V and J ends were trimmed by 3 bases and 5 bases, with 5 bases remaining between them. CDR1 is GTSNPN and CDR2 is SVGIG in the germline V gene (reference sequence). Here the CDR3 reads CAWSGHEQYF. The CDR3 nucleotides read TGTGCCTGGAGCGGACACGAGCAGTACTTC.

This chain joins TRBV4-1 and TRBJ2-6; D not certain. CDR1 and CDR2 (germline): MGHRA, YSYEKL. The CDR3 extends over 17 amino acids. The ends were cut back, 4 bases at V and 0 bases at J, with 13 bases in the middle. The CDR3 nucleotides are TGCGCCAGCAGCCTAACATATGCCGACTCTGGGGCCAACGTCCTGACTTTC. Protein product: CASSLTYADSGANVLTF.

The chain joins TRBV7-6 to TRBJ1-4; 7 positions agree with TRBD1. Per germline, CDR1 SGHVS and CDR2 FNYEAQ. This CDR3 contains 14 residues. V was clipped by 1 base and J by 8 bases; unmatched bases: 4. CDR3 nucleotide sequence: TGTGCCAGCAGCTTAGACAGGGGAGGGGAAAAACTGTTTTTT. Translated: CASSLDRGGEKLFF.

This clonotype was seen more than once but under ten times. The V call is TRBV4-2, the J call TRBJ2-7; 10 bases are shared with TRBD1. This CDR3 spans 15 amino acids. With V trimmed by 3 bases and J by 5 bases, 7 bases remained unmatched. The germline CDR1 and CDR2 sequences are LGHNA and YNFKEQ. The CDR3 region is CASSHTGQGGNEQYF. CDR3 nucleotides: TGTGCCAGCAGCCATACCGGACAGGGGGGTAACGAGCAGTACTTC.

The V and J genes are TRBV20-1 and TRBJ2-5, with D possibly TRBD1 on 6 matching bases. The CDR3 is 14 residues long. V was trimmed by 1 base and J by 3 bases, leaving 12 bases between them. Germline CDR1 reads DFQATT; CDR2 reads SNEGSKA (reference sequence). CDR3 DNA sequence: TGCAGTGCTAGAGTGGACAGTCTAAAAGAGACCCAGTACTTC. It specifies CSARVDSLKETQYF.

This clonotype was detected a few times. The rearrangement joins TRBV6-5 to TRBJ2-1, with 12 bases matching TRBD1. The V and J ends lost 4 bases and 9 bases, in that order; junction bases with no gene match: 4. The CDR3 covers 14 residues. Germline loops: CDR1 MNHEY, CDR2 SVGAGI. CDR3 DNA: TGTGCCAGCAGTTCGGGACAGGGGGCCGGTGAGCAGTTCTTC. It translates to CASSSGQGAGEQFF.